A single sample is the source of the 9 T cell receptor beta chains below, sequenced in a study of blood T cell repertoires in COVID-19. Sequenced by immunoSEQ multiplex PCR; TCRdb stores in-frame clones only, minus some. The sample shows roughly 120,000 clones, roughly nine tenths of them seen only once. Material: peripheral blood. The receptors here all came from a man aged 65 to 85 who had recovered from COVID-19.

The rearrangement links TRBV5-1 to TRBJ2-2; TRBD1 agrees at 7 bases. In germline, CDR1 is SGHRS, CDR2 YFSETQ. Trimming at V came to 2 bases and at J to 1 base, leaving 8 bases not matched to a gene. CDR3 length equals 17 residues. The CDR3 loop is CASSFVVGTENTGELFF. CDR3 sequence (DNA): TGCGCCAGCAGCTTTGTCGTCGGGACAGAGAACACCGGGGAGCTGTTTTTT.

The chain carries TRBV7-8 and TRBJ2-3; 10 bases align to TRBD2. In germline, CDR1 is SGHVS, CDR2 FQNEAQ. Trimming cost V 6 bases and J 2 bases; bases outside gene matches: 11. The CDR3 extends over 17 amino acids. Here the CDR3 reads CASSFPGLAVSTDTQYF. The CDR3 DNA sequence: TGTGCCAGCAGTTTTCCCGGACTAGCGGTATCCACAGATACGCAGTATTTT.

This clone was seen a handful of times. This chain connects TRBV5-4 to TRBJ1-2, with D unclear. The ends were cut back, 0 bases at V and 2 bases at J, with 8 bases in the middle. The CDR3 has 14 residues. From germline, CDR1 is SGHNT and CDR2 YYREEE (reference sequence). CDR3 DNA: TGTGCCAGCAGCTTGGAACGCCAGAACTATGGCTACACCTTC. Translation: CASSLERQNYGYTF. Complete variable domain (other parts from reference TRBV5-4 and TRBJ1-2): ETGVTQSPTHLIKTRGQQVTLRCSSQSGHNTVSWYQQALGQGPQFIFQYYREEENGRGNFPPRFSGLQFPNYSSELNVNALELDDSALYLCASSLERQNYGYTFGSGTRLTVV.

The rearrangement uses TRBV27 and TRBJ1-3; 9 nucleotides line up with TRBD1. The length of the CDR3 is 18 residues. The germline V gene has CDR1 MNHEY and CDR2 SMNVEV (reference sequence). With V trimmed by 5 bases and J by 2 bases, 13 bases remained unmatched. The CDR3 bases are TGTGCCAGCAGTGTGACCCGATCGGGACAGGGACCTGGAAACACCATATATTTT. It yields the protein CASSVTRSGQGPGNTIYF.

The chain carries TRBV7-3 and TRBJ2-2; D may be TRBD2 (6 bases). Trimming took off 5 bases at V and 5 bases at J, with 18 bases between the two ends. The CDR3 runs to 16 residues. CDR1 is SGHTA, CDR2 FQGTGA, per germline. The CDR3, as DNA: TGTGCCAGCAGCCCGCTTGGGCAGGGAGGTACCGGGGAGCTGTTTTTT. This gives the protein CASSPLGQGGTGELFF.

J is TRBJ2-3 and V is TRBV4-2, with TRBD2 matching over 10 bases. CDR1 LGHNA and CDR2 YNFKEQ come from the germline V gene. V trimming: 1 base; J trimming: 2 bases; junction bases outside the gene matches: 6. The CDR3 has 17 residues. The CDR3 DNA reads TGTGCCAGCAGCCAAGCCCCTAGCGGGAGTGACACAGATACGCAGTATTTT. Its translation is CASSQAPSGSDTDTQYF.

This rearrangement joins TRBV5-1 to TRBJ2-3; D perhaps matches TRBD2 (5 bases). V shed 6 bases and J shed 6 bases, with 17 bases lying between them. The CDR3 extends over 14 amino acids. From germline, CDR1 is SGHRS and CDR2 YFSETQ. CDR3 bases: TGCGCCAGCACCCAAGGCGGGCTTGCGGATACGCAGTATTTT. It yields the protein CASTQGGLADTQYF.

The chain uses TRBV6-5 and TRBJ1-6; D might be TRBD1 (5 bases). V lost 0 bases and J lost 8, with 8 bases in between. Germline CDR1 reads MNHEY; CDR2 reads SVGAGI. CDR3 length: 14 amino acids. The CDR3 DNA is TGTGCCAGCAGTTACTCTTCACAGGATTCACCCCTCCACTTT. Residues: CASSYSSQDSPLHF.

This clone was detected only once. The chain couples TRBV18 to TRBJ2-6, with no clear D. V dropped 3 bases and J dropped 1 base, with 7 bases sitting between them. CDR3 length: 15 residues. CDR1 is KGHSH, CDR2 LQKENI, per germline. Here the CDR3 DNA reads TGTGCCAGCTCACCCGGAGCATCTGGGGCCAACGTCCTGACTTTC. It translates to CASSPGASGANVLTF.